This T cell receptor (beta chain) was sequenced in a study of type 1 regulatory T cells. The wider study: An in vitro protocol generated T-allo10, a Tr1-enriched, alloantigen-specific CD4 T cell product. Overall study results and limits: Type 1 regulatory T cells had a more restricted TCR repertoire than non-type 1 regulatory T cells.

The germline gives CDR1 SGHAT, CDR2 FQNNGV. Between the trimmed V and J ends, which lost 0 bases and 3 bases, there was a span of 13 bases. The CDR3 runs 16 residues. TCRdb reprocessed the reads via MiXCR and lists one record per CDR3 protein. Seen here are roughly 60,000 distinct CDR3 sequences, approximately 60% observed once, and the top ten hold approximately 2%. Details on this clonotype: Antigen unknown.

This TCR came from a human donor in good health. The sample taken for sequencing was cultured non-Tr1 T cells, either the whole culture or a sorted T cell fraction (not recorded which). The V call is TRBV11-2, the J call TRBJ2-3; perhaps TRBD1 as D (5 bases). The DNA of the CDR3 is TGTGCCAGCAGCTTAGATTTGGCAGGGTTGACAGATACGCAGTATTTT. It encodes CASSLDLAGLTDTQYF. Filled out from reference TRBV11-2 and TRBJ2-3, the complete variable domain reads EAGVAQSPRYKIIEKRQSVAFWCNPISGHATLYWYQQILGQGPKLLIQFQNNGVVDDSQLPKDRFSAERLKGVDSTLKIQPAKLEDSAVYLCASSLDLAGLTDTQYFGPGTRLTVL.